These 10 T cell receptor beta chains share one sample of origin, sequenced in a study of blood T cell repertoires in COVID-19. Profiling relied on immunoSEQ multiplex PCR, and the TCRdb table lists in-frame clones only, not all of them. The sample gives roughly 250,000 clones, 86% of which show up once; 10% to 15% is in the top ten. Sequencing was done on a sample of peripheral blood. Source of these receptors: a woman in her twenties or thirties with COVID-19, enrolled during active disease.

The J gene is TRBJ2-5, the V gene TRBV5-4, with 7 positions matching TRBD1. Germline CDR1 reads SGHNT; CDR2 reads YYREEE (reference sequence). The CDR3 totals 14 residues. Trimming cost V 5 bases and J 5 bases; bases outside gene matches: 9. The CDR3 here is CASRVSGGRETQYF. Written as DNA, the CDR3 is TGTGCCAGCAGAGTTTCAGGGGGACGGGAGACCCAGTACTTC.

This clone occurred a few times. The rearrangement links TRBV5-1 to TRBJ2-1, with 7 bases lining up with TRBD1. CDR1 SGHRS and CDR2 YFSETQ come from the germline V gene. The CDR3 consists of 15 residues. V shed 0 bases, J shed 5 bases, and the junction held 5 bases outside the gene matches. The CDR3 coding sequence is TGCGCCAGCAGCTTGGCCGGGACAGCCCACAATGAGCAGTTCTTC. The encoded protein is CASSLAGTAHNEQFF.

The J gene is TRBJ1-1, the V gene TRBV27; D remains ambiguous. Trimming took 6 bases from V and 1 from J, leaving 12 bases between them. The length of the CDR3 is 14 residues. CDR1 is MNHEY, CDR2 SMNVEV, per germline (reference sequence). CDR3 nucleotides: TGTGCCAGCAGCGTTGTGGGAGCGAACACTGAAGCTTTCTTT. It is translated as CASSVVGANTEAFF.

This chain uses TRBV12-5 with TRBJ2-1, with a tentative D call TRBD2 (5 bases). V was shortened by 0 bases and J by 3 bases, with 9 bases between the two germline ends. Germline V gene lookup returns CDR1 LGHNT and CDR2 FRNRAP. This CDR3 spans 15 amino acids. The CDR3 DNA is TGTGCTAGTGGTTTGGTACTAGGCAGCTACAATGAGCAGTTCTTC. This gives the protein CASGLVLGSYNEQFF.

This chain joins TRBV19 and TRBJ1-5, with D maybe TRBD1 (6 bases). The V gene's germline CDR1 is LNHDA and CDR2 SQIVND (reference sequence). V dropped 7 bases and J dropped 4 bases, with 8 bases sitting between them. The CDR3 covers 12 residues. The CDR3 coding sequence is TGTGCCAGTACCACAGGGAATCAGCCCCAGCATTTT. Translation gives CASTTGNQPQHF.

The chain joins TRBV20-1 to TRBJ2-5, with 11 bases aligning to TRBD1. The CDR3 is made up of 19 amino acids. Germline values: CDR1 DFQATT, CDR2 SNEGSKA (reference sequence). The J segment lost 5 bases and the V segment lost 3 bases, leaving 20 bases of the junction unmatched. The CDR3, as DNA: TGCAGTGCTAGTTATGCCCATCCTTGGACAGGGGGCATCGTCGAGACCCAGTACTTC. Translated, it gives CSASYAHPWTGGIVETQYF.

In nucleotides, the CDR3 is TGTGCCAGCAGGGACACTGCAACTAATGAAAAACTGTTTTTT. It codes for CASRDTATNEKLFF. J is TRBJ1-4 and V is TRBV6-5; D possibly corresponds to TRBD1 (5 bases). Trimming removed 6 bases at V and 0 bases at J, with 8 bases between. Germline CDR1 reads MNHEY; CDR2 reads SVGAGI. The CDR3 spans 14 residues.

The V call is TRBV6-5, the J call TRBJ2-2, with D unresolved. CDR3 size: 13 residues. Trimming stripped 8 bases from V and 2 bases from J, with 9 bases between. Germline values: CDR1 MNHEY, CDR2 SVGAGI. The CDR3 sequence: CASSAVNTGELFF. The CDR3 nucleotides are TGTGCCAGCTCTGCAGTTAACACCGGGGAGCTGTTTTTT.

The V gene is TRBV2, the J gene TRBJ1-6, with 8 bases identical to TRBD1. Trimming took 3 bases from V and 0 from J; bases not matched to a gene: 7. The CDR3 has 18 residues. Germline CDR1 is SNHLY and CDR2 is FYNNEI. The CDR3 DNA sequence: TGTGCCAGCAGTGACACGGGACAGGCAAGCTCCTATAATTCACCCCTCCACTTT. Translation: CASSDTGQASSYNSPLHF. Full variable domain (rest looked up from reference TRBV2 and TRBJ1-6): EPEVTQTPSHQVTQMGQEVILRCVPISNHLYFYWYRQILGQKVEFLVSFYNNEISEKSEIFDDQFSVERPDGSNFTLKIRSTKLEDSAMYFCASSDTGQASSYNSPLHFGNGTRLTVT.

Note on this clone: Its ends do not fully match the called genes, so a read error is possible. The chain couples TRBV6-5 to TRBJ1-3, with D possibly matching TRBD1 (5 bases). Per germline, CDR1 MNHEY and CDR2 SVGAGI. The CDR3 covers 13 residues. The chain's CDR3 is CASRPTGFPTPIF. The CDR3 DNA reads TGTGCCAGCAGACCCACAGGTTTTCCGACCCCCATTTTT.